This TCR beta chain comes out of a study of CD8 T cells in ankylosing spondylitis. General observations from the study: It appeared that ankylosing spondylitis blood was characterized by a TCR beta motif of several highly homologous variants.

The table lists this clonotype with many counts. The antigen is unknown. Construction of TCR beta libraries was performed using quantitative 5'-RACE with molecular barcodes. Each CDR3 protein is one row after TCRdb ran MiXCR on the 5' RACE reads. The profile shows approximately 45,000 distinct CDR3 sequences, 4% of them singletons. Per the germline V gene, CDR1 is SGDLS and CDR2 is YYNGEE. Losses at the gene ends were 4 bases for V and 3 bases for J; bases not matched to a gene: 6. The CDR3 covers 15 residues. The material sequenced was blood, either unsorted or a sorted T cell fraction (not recorded which). The TCR comes from a female donor with ankylosing spondylitis or in good health (not recorded which). The rearrangement links TRBV9 to TRBJ1-2; the match to TRBD1 covers 10 bases. CDR3 nucleotides: TGTGCCAGCAGCCGAGACAGGGGGCGTTACTATGGCTACACCTTC. Translation gives CASSRDRGRYYGYTF.